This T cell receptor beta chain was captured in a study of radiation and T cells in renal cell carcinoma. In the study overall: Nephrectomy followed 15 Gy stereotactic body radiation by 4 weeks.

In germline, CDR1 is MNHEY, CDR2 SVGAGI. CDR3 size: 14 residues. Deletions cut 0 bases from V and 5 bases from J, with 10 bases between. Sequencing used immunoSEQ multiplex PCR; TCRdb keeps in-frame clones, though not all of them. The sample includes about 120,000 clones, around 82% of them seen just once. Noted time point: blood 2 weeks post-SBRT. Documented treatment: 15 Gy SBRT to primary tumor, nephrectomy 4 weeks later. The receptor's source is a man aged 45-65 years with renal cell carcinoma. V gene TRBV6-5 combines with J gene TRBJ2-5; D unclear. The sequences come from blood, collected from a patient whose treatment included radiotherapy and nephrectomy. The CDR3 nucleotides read TGTGCCAGCAGTTACTCCCTGGTCGGCGAGACCCAGTACTTC. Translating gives CASSYSLVGETQYF.